This TCR beta chain was recovered during a study of vaccination and CD4 T cells after COVID-19. Background on the study: Convalescent patients gave post-COVID blood a median about 95 days post-diagnosis, range 35 to 161. Ranging from 14 to 241, the interval between dose two and post-vaccine sampling had a median of roughly 2.5 months.

The trim removed 6 bases at V and 3 bases at J, leaving 9 bases unmatched. The CDR3 contains 14 residues. The V gene's germline CDR1 is DFQATT and CDR2 SNEGSKA (reference sequence). Only a few counts were recorded for this clonotype. Its target is not known. TCRdb processed the PCR reads anew with MiXCR; each CDR3 protein has one entry. The sample includes 25,000 or so distinct CDR3 sequences, 50% seen only once; the top ten take about 5.7%. Findings of the study overall: Convalescent patients had 304 of 307 vaccine-specific clones showing spike mono-reactivity. Median counts of SARS-CoV-2-reactive clonotypes increased from around 20 to 38; this difference was not significant.

The time point is: late sampling 161 to 241 days after vaccination in three convalescent patients. This sample comprised CD4+ T cells from blood, obtained about 7 months after SARS-CoV-2 vaccination. This clonotype was sampled from a human donor who had recovered from COVID-19. The genes are TRBV20-1 and TRBJ2-3; 7 bases map to TRBD2. Here the CDR3 reads CSASGALWTDTQYF. In DNA form, the CDR3 reads TGCAGTGCCAGCGGGGCACTCTGGACAGATACGCAGTATTTT.